This is a list of T cell receptor beta chains from one sample in a study of T cell repertoires in ileal Crohn's disease. Some clones are missing from TCRdb's copy, which holds only in-frame ones; the method was immunoSEQ multiplex PCR. This sample has about 3,300 clones, with 80% to 95% found just once. Material for sequencing was ileal tissue. Receptors were obtained from an adult with Crohn's disease. CDR3s include the opening cysteine and the closing phenylalanine or tryptophan. D genes are given only for firm matches. Size is stated for part of the rows, as once, few or many counts, or as a class when the clone is expanded.

J	size	D	V	length	CDR3	DNA
TRBJ1-2	-	-	TRBV11-2	13	CASSLDRTVGYTF	TGTGCCAGCAGCTTAGACAGGACAGTAGGCTACACCTTC
TRBJ2-1	-	-	TRBV13	14	CASSLLTLYNEQFF	TGTGCCAGCAGCTTACTCACCCTTTACAATGAGCAGTTCTTC
TRBJ1-4	-	-	TRBV15	15	CATSRDGRVHEKLFF	TGTGCCACCAGCAGAGACGGCAGGGTTCATGAAAAACTGTTTTTT
TRBJ1-1	once	TRBD1	TRBV19	12	CASSIPGQGAFF	TGTGCCAGTAGTATACCGGGACAGGGAGCTTTCTTT
TRBJ2-1	-	TRBD2	TRBV18	16	CASSIRTIGGDNEQFF	TGTGCCAGCTCCATCAGGACTATTGGGGGGGACAATGAGCAGTTCTTC
TRBJ2-3	-	-	TRBV6-6	13	CASTGPSTDTQYF	TGTGCCAGCACCGGGCCCAGCACAGATACGCAGTATTTT
TRBJ2-7	-	-	TRBV7-2	13	CASSLDGNYEQYF	TGTGCCAGCAGCTTAGACGGTAACTACGAGCAGTACTTC
TRBJ2-7	-	-	TRBV7-2	14	CASSSRTPEQVQYF	TGTGCCAGCAGCTCCCGTACCCCCGAACAGGTGCAGTACTTC
TRBJ1-2	few	-	TRBV6-6	13	CASGRGLDYGYTF	TGTGCCAGCGGCCGGGGGCTGGACTATGGCTACACCTTC
TRBJ1-6	once	-	TRBV27	12	CASSGPNSPLHF	TGTGCCAGCTCGGGGCCAAATTCACCCCTCCACTTT
TRBJ2-2	-	-	TRBV5-3	18	CARSLAGSPTKVAGELFF	TGTGCCAGAAGCTTGGCCGGGTCCCCGACGAAGGTGGCCGGGGAGCTGTTTTTT
TRBJ2-7	-	-	TRBV10-3	14	CAISPRGVRNEQYF	TGTGCCATCAGCCCTCGAGGGGTTAGAAACGAGCAGTACTTC
TRBJ2-7	-	-	TRBV30	11	CAWKVSYEQYF	TGTGCCTGGAAGGTGAGCTACGAGCAGTACTTC
TRBJ1-2	-	TRBD1	TRBV5-1	16	CASSPGQGAVGYGYTF	TGCGCCAGCAGCCCGGGACAGGGGGCGGTAGGTTATGGCTACACCTTC
TRBJ2-1	-	-	TRBV19	12	CASSIFYNEQFF	TGTGCCAGTAGTATTTTTTACAATGAGCAGTTCTTC
TRBJ2-7	once	TRBD2	TRBV11-2	17	CASSLSLRTSEPYEQYF	TGTGCCAGCAGCTTATCTCTCCGGACTAGCGAGCCCTACGAGCAGTACTTC
TRBJ1-3	-	-	TRBV4-3	15	CASSPTRGGGNTIYF	TGCGCCAGCAGCCCAACCCGGGGGGGTGGAAACACCATATATTTT
TRBJ1-2	-	-	TRBV29-1	15	CSVPGTTSWGNGYTF	TGCAGCGTCCCAGGGACGACCAGTTGGGGCAATGGCTACACCTTC
TRBJ2-5	-	-	TRBV7-9	12	CASSGDWETQYF	TGTGCCAGCAGCGGGGATTGGGAGACCCAGTACTTC
TRBJ2-3	-	-	TRBV2	13	CAGRESPPDTQYF	TGTGCCGGAAGAGAATCTCCCCCAGATACGCAGTATTTT
TRBJ1-1	-	-	TRBV6-1	13	CASSRDRLTEAFF	TGTGCCAGCAGTCGTGACAGACTCACTGAAGCTTTCTTT
TRBJ2-7	-	-	TRBV6-5	11	CASKGEREQYF	TGTGCCAGCAAGGGGGAACGCGAGCAGTACTTC
TRBJ2-2	-	TRBD2	TRBV2	14	CASGLARGTGELFF	TGTGCCAGTGGACTAGCCCGGGGCACCGGGGAGCTGTTTTTT
TRBJ1-1	-	-	TRBV28	14	CASSLHTVNTEAFF	TGTGCCAGCAGTTTACACACGGTGAACACTGAAGCTTTCTTT
TRBJ1-1	-	TRBD1	TRBV29-1	14	CSFTQGARGTEAFF	TGCAGCTTTACACAGGGGGCAAGAGGAACTGAAGCTTTCTTT
TRBJ1-2	-	TRBD1	TRBV28	17	CASSLGTGDRANYGYTF	TGTGCCAGCAGTTTGGGGACAGGGGACCGGGCTAACTATGGCTACACCTTC
TRBJ2-3	-	-	TRBV19	12	CASRKGFDTQYF	TGTGCCAGTAGAAAGGGTTTCGATACGCAGTATTTT
TRBJ1-6	-	-	TRBV5-6	14	CASSLEGFNSPLHF	TGTGCCAGCAGCTTAGAGGGTTTCAATTCACCCCTCCACTTT
TRBJ2-7	-	-	TRBV5-6	14	CASSLWSTSYEQYF	TGTGCCAGCAGCTTGTGGTCTACCTCCTACGAGCAGTACTTC
TRBJ2-1	-	-	TRBV11-1	13	CASSLVLASEQFF	TGTGCCAGCAGCTTAGTCCTGGCGTCTGAGCAGTTCTTC
TRBJ1-5	-	-	TRBV4-3	13	CASSQDGNQPQHF	TGCGCCAGCAGCCAAGATGGGAATCAGCCCCAGCATTTT
TRBJ1-1	-	-	TRBV30	13	CAWRLIMNTEAFF	TGTGCCTGGAGGCTGATCATGAACACTGAAGCTTTCTTT
TRBJ2-1	-	-	TRBV7-8	15	CASSSNRGSYNEQFF	TGTGCCAGCAGCTCAAACCGTGGGTCCTACAATGAGCAGTTCTTC
TRBJ1-2	-	-	TRBV6-5	16	CASSYSPTQVNYGYTF	TGTGCCAGCAGTTATTCCCCCACACAGGTTAACTATGGCTACACCTTC
TRBJ2-5	-	TRBD2	TRBV5-1	15	CASTVAGAGQETQYF	TGCGCCAGCACGGTAGCGGGAGCGGGGCAAGAGACCCAGTACTTC
TRBJ2-7	-	-	TRBV19	14	CASSISRGRNEQYF	TGTGCCAGTAGTATAAGCCGTGGGAGGAACGAGCAGTACTTC
TRBJ2-1	-	-	TRBV7-6	13	CASSLDPGDEQFF	TGTGCCAGCAGCTTAGACCCCGGGGATGAGCAGTTCTTC
TRBJ1-5	-	-	TRBV18	13	CASSPASSQPQHF	TGTGCCAGCTCACCAGCTAGTAGTCAGCCCCAGCATTTT
TRBJ2-7	once	TRBD1	TRBV5-6	14	CASSYLDRIHEQYF	TGTGCCAGCAGCTATTTGGACAGGATCCACGAGCAGTACTTC
TRBJ1-1	-	-	TRBV7-6	14	CASSLTAGNTEAFF	TGTGCCAGCAGCCTCACCGCAGGGAACACTGAAGCTTTCTTT
TRBJ1-2	-	-	TRBV10-3	11	CAISEAYGYTF	TGTGCCATCAGTGAAGCCTATGGCTACACCTTC
TRBJ2-5	-	-	TRBV27	13	CASNGRDGETQYF	TGTGCCAGTAACGGGAGAGATGGGGAGACCCAGTACTTC
TRBJ1-2	-	TRBD1	TRBV16	15	CASSTDRGLGYGYTF	TGTGCCAGCAGTACCGACAGGGGCCTTGGCTATGGCTACACCTTC